This TCR beta chain was documented in a study of T cell responses to AZD1222 COVID-19 vaccine. Study findings and constraints: White British people made up most donors, females outnumbered males, and clonal diversity was possibly underestimated.

TCRdb's copy holds only in-frame clones and misses some; the assay was immunoSEQ multiplex PCR. The sample has some 150,000 clones; roughly nine tenths are singletons. CDR3 length equals 13 residues. The V end lost 6 bases, the J end lost 2 bases, and 10 bases lay between the germline ends. Germline-derived CDR1 and CDR2 are SNHLY and FYNNEI. About this clone: Its antigen is unidentified.

The input for sequencing was peripheral blood, taken on day 0 of AZD1222 vaccination. This chain links TRBV2 with TRBJ1-2; possible D gene TRBD1, 6 bases. This sequence was found in an adult in good health. The CDR3 is CASRQGSNYGYTF. For the CDR3, the DNA is TGTGCCAGCAGACAGGGATCCAACTATGGCTACACCTTC.